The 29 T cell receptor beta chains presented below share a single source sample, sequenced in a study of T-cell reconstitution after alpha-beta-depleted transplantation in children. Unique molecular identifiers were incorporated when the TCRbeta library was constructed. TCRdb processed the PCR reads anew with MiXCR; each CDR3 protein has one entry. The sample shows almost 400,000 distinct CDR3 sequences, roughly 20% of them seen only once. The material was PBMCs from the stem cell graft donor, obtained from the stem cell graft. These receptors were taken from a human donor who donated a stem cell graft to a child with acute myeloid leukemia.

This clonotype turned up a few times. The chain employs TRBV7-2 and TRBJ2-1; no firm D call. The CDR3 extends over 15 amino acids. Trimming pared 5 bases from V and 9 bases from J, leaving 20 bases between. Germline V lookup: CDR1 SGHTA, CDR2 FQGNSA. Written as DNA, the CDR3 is TGTGCCAGCAGCCGTCTAATGGCCCAGAGTACTGAGCAGTTCTTC. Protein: CASSRLMAQSTEQFF.

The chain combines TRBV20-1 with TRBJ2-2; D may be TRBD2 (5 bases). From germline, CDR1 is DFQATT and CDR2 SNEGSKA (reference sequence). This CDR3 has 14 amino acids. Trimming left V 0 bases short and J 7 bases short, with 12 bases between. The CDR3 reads CSARDKSGIGELFF. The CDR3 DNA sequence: TGCAGTGCTAGAGATAAGTCGGGGATCGGGGAGCTGTTTTTT.

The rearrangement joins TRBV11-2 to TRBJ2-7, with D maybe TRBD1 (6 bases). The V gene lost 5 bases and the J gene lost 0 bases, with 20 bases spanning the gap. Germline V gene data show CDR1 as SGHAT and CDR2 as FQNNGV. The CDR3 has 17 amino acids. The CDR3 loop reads CASSPGQRPMISYEQYF. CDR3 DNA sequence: TGTGCCAGCAGCCCGGGACAAAGACCAATGATCTCCTACGAGCAGTACTTC.

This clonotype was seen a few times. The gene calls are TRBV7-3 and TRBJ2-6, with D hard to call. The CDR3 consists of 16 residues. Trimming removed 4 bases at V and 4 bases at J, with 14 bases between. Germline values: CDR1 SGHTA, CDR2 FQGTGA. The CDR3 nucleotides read TGTGCCAGCAGCTCCGGACCCCTATTCGGGGCCAACGTCCTGACTTTC. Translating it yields CASSSGPLFGANVLTF. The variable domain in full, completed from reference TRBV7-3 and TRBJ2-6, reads GAGVSQTPSNKVTEKGKYVELRCDPISGHTALYWYRQSLGQGPEFLIYFQGTGAADDSGLPNDRFFAVRPEGSVSTLKIQRTERGDSAVYLCASSSGPLFGANVLTFGAGSRLTVL.

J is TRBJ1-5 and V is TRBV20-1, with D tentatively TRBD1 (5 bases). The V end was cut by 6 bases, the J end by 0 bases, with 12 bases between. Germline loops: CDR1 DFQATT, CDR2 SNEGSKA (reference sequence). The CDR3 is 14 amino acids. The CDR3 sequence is CSAAGGYSNQPQHF. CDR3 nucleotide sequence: TGCAGTGCCGCGGGGGGTTATAGCAATCAGCCCCAGCATTTT.

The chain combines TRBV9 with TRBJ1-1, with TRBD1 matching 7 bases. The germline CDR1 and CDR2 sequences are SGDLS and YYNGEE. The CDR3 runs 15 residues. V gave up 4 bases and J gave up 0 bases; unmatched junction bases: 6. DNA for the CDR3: TGTGCCAGCAGCCCCGCCGGGACAGTGAACACTGAAGCTTTCTTT. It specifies CASSPAGTVNTEAFF.

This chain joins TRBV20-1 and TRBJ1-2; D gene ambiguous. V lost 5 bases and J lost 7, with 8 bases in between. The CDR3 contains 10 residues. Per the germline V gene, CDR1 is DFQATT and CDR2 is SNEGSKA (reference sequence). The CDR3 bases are TGCAGTGCTCAAGCGGTTGGCTACACCTTC. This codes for CSAQAVGYTF.

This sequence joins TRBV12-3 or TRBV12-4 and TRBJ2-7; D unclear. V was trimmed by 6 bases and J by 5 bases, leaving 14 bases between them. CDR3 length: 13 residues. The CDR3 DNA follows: TGTGCCAGCAGCCCCCTCTTAGCCCACGAGCAGTACTTC. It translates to CASSPLLAHEQYF.

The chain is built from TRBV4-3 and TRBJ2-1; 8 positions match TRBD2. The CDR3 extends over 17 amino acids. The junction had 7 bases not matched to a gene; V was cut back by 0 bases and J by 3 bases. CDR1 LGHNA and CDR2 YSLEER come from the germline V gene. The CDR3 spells CASSQDLLSGSYNEQFF. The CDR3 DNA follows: TGCGCCAGCAGCCAAGATTTACTAAGCGGGAGCTACAATGAGCAGTTCTTC.

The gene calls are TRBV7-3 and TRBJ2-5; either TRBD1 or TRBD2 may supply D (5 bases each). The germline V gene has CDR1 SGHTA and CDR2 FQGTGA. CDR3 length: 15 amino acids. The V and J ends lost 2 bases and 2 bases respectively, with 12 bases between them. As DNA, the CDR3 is TGTGCCAGCAGCTTACTCCCGGGGCCACAAGAGACCCAGTACTTC. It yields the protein CASSLLPGPQETQYF.

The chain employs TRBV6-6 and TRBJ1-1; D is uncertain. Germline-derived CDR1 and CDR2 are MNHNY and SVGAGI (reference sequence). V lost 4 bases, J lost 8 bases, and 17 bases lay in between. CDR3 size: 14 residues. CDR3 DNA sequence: TGTGCCAGCAGTTGGGATGGGCTTTTCTCCGAAGCTTTCTTT. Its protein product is CASSWDGLFSEAFF.

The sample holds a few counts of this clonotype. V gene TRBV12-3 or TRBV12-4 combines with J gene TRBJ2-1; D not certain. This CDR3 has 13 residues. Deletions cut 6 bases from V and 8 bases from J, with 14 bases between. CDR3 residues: CASSLGPGYEQFF. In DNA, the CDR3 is TGTGCCAGCAGCCTCGGGCCTGGCTATGAGCAGTTCTTC.

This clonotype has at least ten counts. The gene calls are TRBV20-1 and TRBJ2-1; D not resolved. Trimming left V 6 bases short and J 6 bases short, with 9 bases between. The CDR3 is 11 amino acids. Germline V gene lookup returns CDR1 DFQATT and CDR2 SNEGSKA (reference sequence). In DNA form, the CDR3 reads TGCAGTGCCCCCAAGGGCAATGAGCAGTTCTTC. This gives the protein CSAPKGNEQFF.

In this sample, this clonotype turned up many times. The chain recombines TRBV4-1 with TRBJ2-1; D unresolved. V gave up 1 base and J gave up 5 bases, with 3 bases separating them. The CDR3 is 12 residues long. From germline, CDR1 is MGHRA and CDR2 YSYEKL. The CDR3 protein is CASSQGDNEQFF. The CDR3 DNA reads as TGCGCCAGCAGCCAAGGAGACAATGAGCAGTTCTTC.

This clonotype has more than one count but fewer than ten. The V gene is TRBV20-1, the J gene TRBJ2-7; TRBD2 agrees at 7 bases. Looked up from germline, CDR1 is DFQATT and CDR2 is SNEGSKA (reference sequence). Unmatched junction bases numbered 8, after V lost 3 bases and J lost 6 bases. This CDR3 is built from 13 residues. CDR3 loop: CSASVQRDFEQYF. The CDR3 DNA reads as TGCAGTGCTAGTGTCCAGCGGGACTTCGAGCAGTACTTC.

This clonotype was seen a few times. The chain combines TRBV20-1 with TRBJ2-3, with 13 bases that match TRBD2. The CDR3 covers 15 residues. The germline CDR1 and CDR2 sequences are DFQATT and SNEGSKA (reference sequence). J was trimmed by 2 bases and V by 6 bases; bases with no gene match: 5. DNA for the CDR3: TGCAGTGCCTCGACTAGCGGGAGGTTCACAGATACGCAGTATTTT. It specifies CSASTSGRFTDTQYF.

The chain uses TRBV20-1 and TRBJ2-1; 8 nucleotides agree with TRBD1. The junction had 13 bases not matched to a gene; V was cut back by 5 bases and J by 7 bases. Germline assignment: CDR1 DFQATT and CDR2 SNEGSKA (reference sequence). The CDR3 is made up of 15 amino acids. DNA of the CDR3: TGCAGTGCTGAGAACAGGGGGTATGGAGGGAATGAGCAGTTCTTC. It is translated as CSAENRGYGGNEQFF.

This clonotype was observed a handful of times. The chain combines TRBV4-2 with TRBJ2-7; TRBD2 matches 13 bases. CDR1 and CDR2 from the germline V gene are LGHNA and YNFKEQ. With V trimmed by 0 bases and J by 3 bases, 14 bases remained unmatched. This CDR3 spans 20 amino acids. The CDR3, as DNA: TGTGCCAGCAGCCAAGAAGAAAGCAGGAGAACTAGCGGGAGGGTCTACGAGCAGTACTTC. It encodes CASSQEESRRTSGRVYEQYF.

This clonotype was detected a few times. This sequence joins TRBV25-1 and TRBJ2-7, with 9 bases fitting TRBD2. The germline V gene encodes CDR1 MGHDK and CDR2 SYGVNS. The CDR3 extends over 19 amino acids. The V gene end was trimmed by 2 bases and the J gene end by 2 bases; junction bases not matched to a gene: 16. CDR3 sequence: CASSETKRSGRSSTYEQYF. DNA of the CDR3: TGTGCCAGCAGTGAAACGAAAAGAAGCGGGAGGTCAAGTACCTACGAGCAGTACTTC.

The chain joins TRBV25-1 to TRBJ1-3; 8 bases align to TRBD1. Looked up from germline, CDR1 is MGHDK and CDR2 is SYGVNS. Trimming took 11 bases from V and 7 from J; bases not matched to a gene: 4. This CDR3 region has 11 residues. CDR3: CAGGQGNTIYF. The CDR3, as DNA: TGTGCCGGAGGACAGGGCAACACCATATATTTT.

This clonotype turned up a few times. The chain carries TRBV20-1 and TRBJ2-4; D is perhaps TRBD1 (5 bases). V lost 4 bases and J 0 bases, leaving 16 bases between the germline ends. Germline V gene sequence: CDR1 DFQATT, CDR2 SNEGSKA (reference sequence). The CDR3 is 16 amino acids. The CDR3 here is CSATGYYSIAKNIQYF. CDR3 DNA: TGCAGTGCTACAGGGTACTACTCTATAGCCAAAAACATTCAGTACTTC.

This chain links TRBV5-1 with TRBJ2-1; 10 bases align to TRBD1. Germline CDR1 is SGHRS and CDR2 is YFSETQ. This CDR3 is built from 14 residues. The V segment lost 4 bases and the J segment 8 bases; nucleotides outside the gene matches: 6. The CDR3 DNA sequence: TGCGCCAGCAGCATCCGGGACAGGGGTGATGAGCAGTTCTTC. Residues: CASSIRDRGDEQFF.

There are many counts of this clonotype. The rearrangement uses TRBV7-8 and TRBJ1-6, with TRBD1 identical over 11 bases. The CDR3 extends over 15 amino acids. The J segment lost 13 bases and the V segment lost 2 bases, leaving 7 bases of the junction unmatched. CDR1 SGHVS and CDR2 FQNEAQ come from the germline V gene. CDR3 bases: TGTGCCAGCAGCTTACCCGGGACAGGGGGGTATCCCCTCCACTTT. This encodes CASSLPGTGGYPLHF.

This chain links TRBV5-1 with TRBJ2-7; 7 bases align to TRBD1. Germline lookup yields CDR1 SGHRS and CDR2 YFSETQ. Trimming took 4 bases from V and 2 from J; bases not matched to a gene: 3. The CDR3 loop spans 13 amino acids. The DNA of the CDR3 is TGCGCCAGCAGCGTAACAGGGGCCTACGAGCAGTACTTC. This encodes CASSVTGAYEQYF.

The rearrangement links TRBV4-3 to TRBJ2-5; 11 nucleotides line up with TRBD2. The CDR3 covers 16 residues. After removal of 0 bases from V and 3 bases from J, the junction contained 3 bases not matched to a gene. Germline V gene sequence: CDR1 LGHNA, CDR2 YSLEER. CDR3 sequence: CASSQELAGAEETQYF. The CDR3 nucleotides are TGCGCCAGCAGCCAAGAACTAGCGGGAGCCGAAGAGACCCAGTACTTC.

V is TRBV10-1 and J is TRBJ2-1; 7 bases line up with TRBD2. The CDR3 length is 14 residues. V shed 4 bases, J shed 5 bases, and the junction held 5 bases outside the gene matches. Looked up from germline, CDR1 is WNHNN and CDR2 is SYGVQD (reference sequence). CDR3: CASSGRSGDNEQFF. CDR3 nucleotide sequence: TGCGCCAGCAGTGGTAGGAGCGGGGACAATGAGCAGTTCTTC.

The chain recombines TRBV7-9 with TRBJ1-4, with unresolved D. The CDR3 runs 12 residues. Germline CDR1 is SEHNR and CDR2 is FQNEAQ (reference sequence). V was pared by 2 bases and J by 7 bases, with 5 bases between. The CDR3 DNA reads TGTGCCAGCAGCTTAATGGGTGAAAAACTGTTTTTT. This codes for CASSLMGEKLFF.

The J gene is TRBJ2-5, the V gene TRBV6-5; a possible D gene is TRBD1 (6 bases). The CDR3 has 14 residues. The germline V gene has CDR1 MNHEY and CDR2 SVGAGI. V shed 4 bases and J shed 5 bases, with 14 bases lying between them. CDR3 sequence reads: CASSSLQGVETQYF. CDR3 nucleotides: TGTGCCAGCAGTTCCTTACAGGGTGTGGAGACCCAGTACTTC.

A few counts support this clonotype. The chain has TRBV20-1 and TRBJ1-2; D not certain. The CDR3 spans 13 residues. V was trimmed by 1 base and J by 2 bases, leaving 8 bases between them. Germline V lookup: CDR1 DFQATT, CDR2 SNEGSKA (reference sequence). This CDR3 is CSARGSENYGYTF. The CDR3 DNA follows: TGCAGTGCTAGAGGTAGCGAGAACTATGGCTACACCTTC.